What follows are 30 T cell receptor beta chains derived from one specimen sequenced in a study of blood T cell repertoires in COVID-19. TCRdb's copy holds only in-frame clones and misses some; the assay was immunoSEQ multiplex PCR. The repertoire has 230,000 or so clones, roughly 89% of them found once; the top ten carry 2.1%. The sequencing sample was made of peripheral blood. These receptors all stem from a woman in her sixties with COVID-19, enrolled during active disease.

CDR3 coding DNA: TGTGCCAGCAGTCGACAGGGGGCGATCTATGGCTACACCTTC. Its protein is CASSRQGAIYGYTF. The gene calls are TRBV6-5 and TRBJ1-2, with 10 bases identical to TRBD1. The ends lost 5 bases at V and 4 bases at J; junction bases unmatched: 4. Germline-derived CDR1 and CDR2 are MNHEY and SVGAGI. The CDR3 is made up of 14 amino acids.

J is TRBJ2-5 and V is TRBV19; no reliable D call. Germline V gene sequence: CDR1 LNHDA, CDR2 SQIVND (reference sequence). The CDR3 has 13 residues. Trimming took off 6 bases at V and 4 bases at J, with 12 bases between the two ends. The CDR3 DNA is TGTGCCAGTAGGAGGAACCAAAGAGAGACCCAGTACTTC. The encoded protein is CASRRNQRETQYF.

The chain couples TRBV2 to TRBJ2-7; perhaps TRBD1 as D (6 bases). This CDR3 has 14 amino acids. Per the germline V gene, CDR1 is SNHLY and CDR2 is FYNNEI. V was clipped by 7 bases and J by 0 bases, with 13 bases between them. The CDR3 sequence: CASKNRVLSYEQYF. In DNA, the CDR3 is TGTGCCAGCAAAAACAGGGTCCTCTCCTACGAGCAGTACTTC.

This clone was observed once. The chain combines TRBV12-5 with TRBJ1-1; D unresolved. Germline CDR1 and CDR2: LGHNT and FRNRAP. Trimming stripped 2 bases from V and 6 bases from J, with 13 bases between. The CDR3 runs to 14 residues. The CDR3 loop reads CASGLLAVSSEAFF. CDR3 coding DNA: TGTGCTAGTGGTTTGTTAGCCGTCTCCTCTGAAGCTTTCTTT. Full variable domain (outside the CDR3, taken from reference TRBV12-5 and TRBJ1-1): DARVTQTPRHKVTEMGQEVTMRCQPILGHNTVFWYRQTMMQGLELLAYFRNRAPLDDSGMPKDRFSAEMPDATLATLKIQPSEPRDSAVYFCASGLLAVSSEAFFGQGTRLTVV.

The genes are TRBV5-5 and TRBJ2-7; the match to TRBD1 covers 7 bases. The CDR3 consists of 13 residues. CDR1 is SGHKS and CDR2 is YYEKEE in the germline V gene (reference sequence). V shed 0 bases, J shed 6 bases, and the junction held 3 bases outside the gene matches. CDR3 DNA: TGTGCCAGCAGCTTGGCCTCAGGGGGCGAGCAGTACTTC. As protein: CASSLASGGEQYF.

This chain links TRBV6-5 with TRBJ2-7; 11 bases fit TRBD1. Germline CDR1 and CDR2: MNHEY and SVGAGI. The V segment lost 5 bases and the J segment 2 bases; nucleotides outside the gene matches: 2. This CDR3 contains 14 residues. The CDR3 region is CASSRDRGTYEQYF. The CDR3 DNA reads as TGTGCCAGCAGTCGGGACAGGGGGACCTACGAGCAGTACTTC.

The V gene is TRBV5-1, the J gene TRBJ1-1; 12 bases are shared with TRBD1. There are 20 residues in the CDR3. V lost 4 bases to trimming and J lost 0 bases; unmatched junction nucleotides: 16. CDR1 SGHRS and CDR2 YFSETQ come from the germline V gene. The CDR3 spells CASSPEGPGQGAPMNTEAFF. CDR3 sequence (DNA): TGCGCCAGCAGCCCCGAAGGCCCGGGACAGGGGGCCCCGATGAACACTGAAGCTTTCTTT.

The chain employs TRBV5-6 and TRBJ2-7; 11 bases match TRBD2. Germline values: CDR1 SGHDT, CDR2 YYEEEE. The J segment lost 3 bases and the V segment lost 4 bases, leaving 6 bases of the junction unmatched. The CDR3 has 15 residues. The CDR3 is CASSITSGGNYEQYF. The CDR3 nucleotides are TGTGCCAGCAGCATTACTAGCGGGGGCAACTACGAGCAGTACTTC.

For this clone: Mismatch with germline at one junction end may stem from a read error. J is TRBJ1-6 and V is TRBV6-6, with 8 bases lining up with TRBD1. CDR3 length: 17 residues. The germline gives CDR1 MNHNY, CDR2 SVGAGI (reference sequence). The CDR3 bases are TGTGCCAGCAGGCGAGGGGGTGCAGGGGGCTATGATTCACCCCTCCACTTT. This encodes CASRRGGAGGYDSPLHF.

The gene calls are TRBV12-3 or TRBV12-4 and TRBJ1-1, with 8 bases matching TRBD1. The J segment lost 1 base and the V segment lost 7 bases, leaving 2 bases of the junction unmatched. The CDR3 sequence is 13 residues long. The CDR3 DNA reads TGTGCCAGCACGGACAGGGCGAACACTGAAGCTTTCTTT. It encodes CASTDRANTEAFF.

V gene TRBV6-5 combines with J gene TRBJ1-2; TRBD1 matches 8 bases. The length of the CDR3 is 15 residues. With 6 bases clipped from V and 4 bases from J, the junction kept 10 bases outside the gene matches. Looked up from germline, CDR1 is MNHEY and CDR2 is SVGAGI. The CDR3 DNA is TGTGCCAGCAGACCTCAGGACAGGGTGAGCTATGGCTACACCTTC. It codes for CASRPQDRVSYGYTF.

J is TRBJ1-1 and V is TRBV11-2, with 10 nucleotides matching TRBD1. V was pared by 5 bases and J by 1 base, with 4 bases of the junction left unmatched. This CDR3 has 15 amino acids. The germline gives CDR1 SGHAT, CDR2 FQNNGV. CDR3 amino acids: CASSAGQGGNTEAFF. The DNA for the CDR3 is TGTGCCAGCAGCGCAGGACAGGGGGGGAACACTGAAGCTTTCTTT. The variable domain in full, with the rest retrieved from reference TRBV11-2 and TRBJ1-1, is EAGVAQSPRYKIIEKRQSVAFWCNPISGHATLYWYQQILGQGPKLLIQFQNNGVVDDSQLPKDRFSAERLKGVDSTLKIQPAKLEDSAVYLCASSAGQGGNTEAFFGQGTRLTVV.

The chain couples TRBV7-9 to TRBJ2-5; tentatively, D is TRBD2 (6 bases). V gave up 0 bases and J gave up 1 base, with 6 bases separating them. The germline CDR1 and CDR2 sequences are SEHNR and FQNEAQ (reference sequence). This CDR3 has 14 residues. This CDR3 is CASSLAGGQETQYF. DNA for the CDR3: TGTGCCAGCAGCTTAGCGGGGGGCCAAGAGACCCAGTACTTC.

In its sample, this clone was seen once. V is TRBV29-1 and J is TRBJ2-1, with D possibly matching TRBD2 (7 bases). Trimming removed 4 bases from V and 3 bases from J, with 19 bases in between. The CDR3 runs to 16 residues. CDR1 is SQVTM and CDR2 is ANQGSEA in the germline V gene. This chain's CDR3 is CSVAKGGLRFYNEQFF. CDR3 DNA sequence: TGCAGCGTTGCAAAGGGGGGGCTTCGTTTCTACAATGAGCAGTTCTTC.

The gene calls are TRBV7-2 and TRBJ1-5; 8 bases are shared with TRBD1. CDR1 SGHTA and CDR2 FQGNSA come from the germline V gene. Trimming took 3 bases from V and 4 from J; bases not matched to a gene: 5. This CDR3 comprises 15 residues. CDR3 in DNA: TGTGCCAGCAGCTTCTCAGGGGGCGAAAATCAGCCCCAGCATTTT. It encodes CASSFSGGENQPQHF.

The sample holds many counts of this clone. The chain employs TRBV7-2 and TRBJ2-3; D is ambiguous. The V gene lost 1 base and the J gene lost 0 bases, with 8 bases spanning the gap. The germline V gene has CDR1 SGHTA and CDR2 FQGNSA. The CDR3 is made up of 15 amino acids. The CDR3 DNA reads TGTGCCAGCAGCTTAGACCAGGCCAGCACAGATACGCAGTATTTT. Protein sequence: CASSLDQASTDTQYF. Supplemented by reference TRBV7-2 and TRBJ2-3, the full variable domain reads GAGVSQSPSNKVTEKGKDVELRCDPISGHTALYWYRQSLGQGLEFLIYFQGNSAPDKSGLPSDRFSAERTGGSVSTLTIQRTQQEDSAVYLCASSLDQASTDTQYFGPGTRLTVL.

The V gene is TRBV24-1, the J gene TRBJ2-3, with 9 bases aligning to TRBD1. This CDR3 region has 14 residues. The V gene end was trimmed by 4 bases and the J gene end by 6 bases; junction bases not matched to a gene: 4. The germline CDR1 and CDR2 sequences are KGHDR and SFDVKD. CDR3 coding DNA: TGTGCCACCAGTGAGGGACAGGGTGTCGATACGCAGTATTTT. It encodes CATSEGQGVDTQYF.

This chain connects TRBV27 to TRBJ2-1; 9 nucleotides align to TRBD1. V shed 2 bases and J 4 bases; nucleotides not matched to a gene: 12. Germline values: CDR1 MNHEY, CDR2 SMNVEV (reference sequence). This CDR3 is built from 18 residues. CDR3 residues: CASSLSPMGTGRYNEQFF. The CDR3 bases are TGTGCCAGCAGTTTAAGCCCCATGGGGACAGGGAGATACAATGAGCAGTTCTTC.

The J gene is TRBJ1-2, the V gene TRBV6-5; D gene ambiguous. This CDR3 region has 15 residues. CDR1 and CDR2 (germline): MNHEY, SVGAGI. Trimming shortened V by 0 bases and J by 4 bases, and 12 bases separated the two germline ends. The CDR3 DNA reads as TGTGCCAGCAGTTACTCGCCGGGGATGGGCTATGGCTACACCTTC. Amino acids: CASSYSPGMGYGYTF.

This chain links TRBV6-5 with TRBJ1-6; 8 bases are shared with TRBD1. Trimming cost V 2 bases and J 7 bases; bases outside gene matches: 4. This CDR3 is 15 amino acids long. Germline V gene data show CDR1 as MNHEY and CDR2 as SVGAGI. The CDR3 reads CASSYVRTGNSPLHF. CDR3 bases: TGTGCCAGCAGTTACGTGCGGACAGGGAATTCACCCCTCCACTTT.

The chain links TRBV11-2 to TRBJ2-7; D call uncertain. V shed 1 base and J shed 5 bases, with 3 bases lying between them. Germline V gene sequence: CDR1 SGHAT, CDR2 FQNNGV. This CDR3 has 11 residues. DNA of the CDR3: TGTGCCAGCAGCTTAGTCGACGAGCAGTACTTC. This codes for CASSLVDEQYF.

J is TRBJ1-4 and V is TRBV9; tentative D call: TRBD1 (6 bases). This CDR3 spans 16 amino acids. Germline assignment: CDR1 SGDLS and CDR2 YYNGEE. V gave up 0 bases and J gave up 8 bases, with 17 bases separating them. CDR3 nucleotides: TGTGCCAGCAGCGTAGAGGCAGGGGTCCTGAGGGAAAAACTGTTTTTT. The encoded protein is CASSVEAGVLREKLFF.

The gene calls are TRBV30 and TRBJ1-1; D possibly corresponds to TRBD1 (5 bases). Germline V CDR1 and CDR2: GTSNPN, SVGIG (reference sequence). This CDR3 is built from 15 residues. V lost 0 bases to trimming and J lost 0 bases, with 11 bases between them. The CDR3 sequence: CAWSVNRNLNTEAFF. The CDR3 nucleotides read TGTGCCTGGAGTGTGAACAGGAACTTGAACACTGAAGCTTTCTTT.

The chain employs TRBV30 and TRBJ2-7; 11 nucleotides line up with TRBD1. This CDR3 is 16 amino acids long. The V gene's germline CDR1 is GTSNPN and CDR2 SVGIG (reference sequence). With V trimmed by 1 base and J by 0 bases, 5 bases remained unmatched. The CDR3 nucleotides read TGTGCCTGGAGTGCCTGGGGGACAGGGGGCTCCTACGAGCAGTACTTC. Translation: CAWSAWGTGGSYEQYF.

The chain employs TRBV19 and TRBJ1-1; 9 positions agree with TRBD1. The V and J ends lost 0 bases and 4 bases, in that order; junction bases with no gene match: 9. The CDR3 runs 17 residues. Germline loops: CDR1 LNHDA, CDR2 SQIVND (reference sequence). CDR3 DNA: TGTGCCAGTAGTATAGATGGGACAGGGCGCCGTGTCACTGAAGCTTTCTTT. It translates to CASSIDGTGRRVTEAFF.

The CDR3 loop is CASSLGIDGGTGEETQYF. The CDR3 nucleotides read TGCGCCAGCAGCCTCGGGATCGATGGGGGGACAGGGGAAGAGACCCAGTACTTC. The gene calls are TRBV5-1 and TRBJ2-5; 10 bases match TRBD1. The germline V gene has CDR1 SGHRS and CDR2 YFSETQ. Unmatched junction bases numbered 15, after V lost 4 bases and J lost 3 bases. The CDR3 covers 18 residues.

This rearrangement joins TRBV5-6 to TRBJ1-3; 7 positions agree with TRBD1. J lost 2 bases, V lost 1 base, and 9 bases had no gene match. The CDR3 loop spans 17 amino acids. Germline V gene lookup returns CDR1 SGHDT and CDR2 YYEEEE. CDR3 sequence (DNA): TGTGCCAGCAGCTTGAGGGGGCGCTATCTTGCTGGAAACACCATATATTTT. Its protein is CASSLRGRYLAGNTIYF.

The chain recombines TRBV12-3 or TRBV12-4 with TRBJ1-1; a weak D match, TRBD1 (6 bases). The CDR3 has 13 amino acids. The germline V and J ends were trimmed by 5 bases and 2 bases, with 9 bases remaining between them. The CDR3 nucleotides read TGTGCCAGCAGTCGGACAGTAAACACTGAAGCTTTCTTT. It encodes CASSRTVNTEAFF.

The gene calls are TRBV19 and TRBJ2-7; 7 bases line up with TRBD2. CDR3 length: 15 amino acids. From germline, CDR1 is LNHDA and CDR2 SQIVND (reference sequence). V dropped 0 bases and J dropped 2; count of bases not matched to a gene: 4. The CDR3 is CASSIEKGTTYEQYF. CDR3 in DNA: TGTGCCAGTAGTATAGAGAAAGGGACTACCTACGAGCAGTACTTC.

The chain combines TRBV3-1 (or the pseudogene TRBV3-2) with TRBJ1-2, with TRBD1 matching 8 bases. V gave up 0 bases and J gave up 4 bases; unmatched junction bases: 4. Germline-derived CDR1 and CDR2 are LGHDT and YNNKEL (reference sequence). This CDR3 is 15 amino acids long. The chain's CDR3 is CASSQEPTGVYGYTF. CDR3 in DNA: TGTGCCAGCAGCCAAGAACCGACAGGGGTCTATGGCTACACCTTC.